Listed below are T cell receptor beta chains from one sample, sequenced in a study of T cells in Graves' hyperthyroidism and ophthalmopathy. Each CDR3 protein gets one entry after TCRdb re-called the multiplex PCR reads with MiXCR. The sample has some 320,000 distinct CDR3 sequences, roughly an eighth seen once; the top ten hold roughly 35%. The source material was blood. The source of these receptors is a woman aged 40 to 50 with Graves' ophthalmopathy. CDR3s include the opening cysteine and the closing phenylalanine or tryptophan. A D gene is named only where the DNA matches it firmly. A clone size is listed for some rows: how often the clone was seen (once, few, many), or a class if it is expanded.

clone_size	cdr3_length	v_call	j_call	d_call	cdr3_aa	cdr3_nt
many	14	TRBV7-2	TRBJ1-5	-	CASSQDGGGQPQHF	TGTGCCAGCAGCCAAGACGGGGGCGGTCAGCCCCAGCATTTT
-	16	TRBV7-9	TRBJ1-2	TRBD1	CASSSSGTGVDYGYTF	TGTGCCAGCAGCTCTAGCGGGACAGGGGTTGACTATGGCTACACCTTC
-	13	TRBV2	TRBJ2-5	TRBD1	CACSRQGEETQYF	TGTGCCTGCAGTAGACAGGGGGAAGAGACCCAGTACTTC
-	15	TRBV9	TRBJ2-3	TRBD2	CASSGGTSFSNTQYF	TGTGCCAGCAGCGGGGGGACTAGCTTTAGTAATACGCAGTATTTT
many	14	TRBV7-9	TRBJ2-7	-	CASSLRGEAYEQYF	TGTGCCAGCAGCTTAAGGGGGGAAGCCTACGAGCAGTACTTC
many	15	TRBV5-4	TRBJ1-1	TRBD1	CASSGDRGENTEAFF	TGTGCCAGCAGCGGGGACAGGGGGGAAAACACTGAAGCTTTCTTT
many	16	TRBV7-9	TRBJ2-3	-	CASSRDQGGSTDTQYF	TGTGCCAGCAGCCGAGACCAGGGTGGAAGCACAGATACGCAGTATTTT
-	15	TRBV7-2	TRBJ2-2	-	CASSPGQGLSGELFF	TGTGCCAGCAGCCCGGGTCAGGGTCTATCCGGGGAGCTGTTTTTT
many	16	TRBV28	TRBJ2-7	-	CASSPGWGVSSYEQYF	TGTGCCAGCAGCCCCGGTTGGGGGGTCAGCTCCTACGAGCAGTACTTC
-	16	TRBV5-4	TRBJ2-5	-	CASSSRGVRNQETQYF	TGTGCCAGCAGCTCCCGAGGGGTCCGCAATCAAGAGACCCAGTACTTC
-	15	TRBV30	TRBJ1-2	TRBD1	CAGLSGTAAHYGYTF	TGTGCCGGCCTTTCCGGGACAGCCGCCCACTATGGCTACACCTTC
-	13	TRBV7-9	TRBJ2-3	-	CASRSIRIDTQYF	TGTGCCAGCAGATCAATTCGAATAGATACGCAGTATTTT
-	13	TRBV6-5	TRBJ1-2	-	CASSYGSDSGYTF	TGTGCCAGCAGTTACGGATCCGACAGCGGCTACACCTTC
many	14	TRBV7-9	TRBJ1-4	-	CASSFRSWDEKLFF	TGTGCCAGCAGCTTTAGATCCTGGGATGAAAAACTGTTTTTT
many	16	TRBV30	TRBJ2-1	TRBD1	CAWSRHRGRWGNEQFF	TGTGCCTGGAGTCGACACAGGGGGCGGTGGGGCAATGAGCAGTTCTTC
many	13	TRBV12-3/TRBV12-4	TRBJ2-1	-	CASRKTAAREQFF	TGTGCCAGCAGGAAGACAGCGGCACGAGAGCAGTTCTTC
-	17	TRBV19	TRBJ2-7	-	CASSIVVGTDRAYEQYF	TGTGCCAGTAGTATTGTTGTGGGGACCGACCGGGCCTACGAGCAGTACTTC
many	12	TRBV12-3/TRBV12-4	TRBJ1-5	-	CASSFTREPQHF	TGTGCCAGCAGTTTTACAAGGGAGCCCCAGCATTTT
few	14	TRBV18	TRBJ2-7	-	CASSPPNRDLEQYF	TGTGCCAGCTCACCACCTAACAGGGATCTCGAGCAGTACTTC
-	17	TRBV7-9	TRBJ1-4	-	CASTPIPVGGARGKLFF	TGTGCCAGCACCCCAATTCCTGTCGGCGGCGCCCGCGGCAAACTGTTTTTT
-	15	TRBV18	TRBJ2-7	-	CASSPNTADAGEQYF	TGTGCCAGCTCCCCAAATACAGCGGATGCGGGGGAGCAGTACTTC
many	13	TRBV6-1	TRBJ1-1	-	CASSSGAPFEAFF	TGTGCCAGCAGTTCCGGGGCACCCTTTGAAGCTTTCTTT
-	12	TRBV12-3/TRBV12-4	TRBJ1-1	-	CASSLLRVQAFF	TGTGCCAGCAGTTTATTAAGGGTTCAGGCTTTCTTT
few	13	TRBV5-6	TRBJ1-1	-	CASSLDRALGAFF	TGTGCCAGCAGCTTGGATCGGGCCTTAGGAGCTTTCTTT